This entry lists 10 T cell receptor beta chains sequenced from one sample in a study of T cells in Graves' hyperthyroidism and ophthalmopathy. The TCR beta CDR3 regions underwent amplification using RNA transcripts as the source. Carried out on the TCR CDR3, a first-round RT-PCR used the HTBI primer set. TCRdb ran MiXCR on the multiplex PCR reads and lists one entry per CDR3 protein. The sample includes about 580,000 distinct CDR3 sequences, approximately 15% of them seen just once. The sequenced sample was blood. The receptors here all came from a woman in her thirties with Graves' hyperthyroidism that later progressed to Graves' ophthalmopathy.

The chain couples TRBV7-8 to TRBJ2-5; 8 positions match TRBD2. CDR1 is SGHVS, CDR2 FQNEAQ, per germline. V shed 5 bases, J shed 5 bases, and the junction held 19 bases outside the gene matches. This CDR3 has 18 residues. The CDR3 region is CASSLPLSRAGDTETQYF. The CDR3 DNA reads TGTGCCAGCAGCCTCCCCCTGAGTCGAGCGGGAGATACTGAGACCCAGTACTTC.

This clonotype has a handful of counts. This clone may be a read error of a much larger clone one base away. This chain uses TRBV3-1 with TRBJ2-1; a possible D gene is TRBD2 (6 bases). V lost 4 bases to trimming and J lost 10 bases, with 17 bases between them. This CDR3 contains 14 residues. CDR1 is LGHDT, CDR2 YNNKEL, per germline (reference sequence). The CDR3 here is CASSPGLLRDEQFF. The CDR3 nucleotides are TGTGCCAGCAGCCCCGGACTACTTCGGGACGAGCAGTTCTTC.

The table lists this clonotype with many counts. The J gene is TRBJ2-1, the V gene TRBV27; a possible D gene is TRBD1 (7 bases). Trimming left V 1 base short and J 4 bases short, with 14 bases between. This CDR3 contains 16 residues. Germline V gene lookup returns CDR1 MNHEY and CDR2 SMNVEV (reference sequence). The CDR3 DNA follows: TGTGCCAGCAGTTTATTTCAGGGGGGACTTTACAATGAGCAGTTCTTC. It codes for CASSLFQGGLYNEQFF.

There are a few counts of this clonotype. The J gene is TRBJ2-5, the V gene TRBV6-1; the match to TRBD1 covers 8 bases. The CDR3 extends over 16 amino acids. CDR1 and CDR2 from the germline V gene are MNHNS and SASEGT. Trimming took 5 bases from V and 4 from J; bases not matched to a gene: 12. The CDR3 sequence is CASSHPLQGAIETQYF. CDR3 nucleotide sequence: TGTGCCAGCAGTCACCCCCTGCAGGGGGCTATAGAGACCCAGTACTTC.

This clonotype was picked up many times. The chain uses TRBV28 and TRBJ2-4, with a weak D call TRBD1 (6 bases). CDR3 length: 14 residues. V was trimmed by 6 bases and J by 13 bases, leaving 22 bases between them. Germline CDR1 MDHEN, CDR2 SYDVKM. The chain's CDR3 is CASSRSQGSQGQYF. The CDR3 region has the DNA TGTGCCAGCAGCCGAAGTCAGGGGTCCCAGGGACAGTACTTC.

This clonotype was detected many times. The gene calls are TRBV6-2 or TRBV6-3 and TRBJ1-1, with D possibly matching TRBD1 (6 bases). The V gene's germline CDR1 is MNHEY and CDR2 SVGEGT. Deletions cut 6 bases from V and 2 bases from J, with 19 bases between. CDR3 length equals 16 residues. The CDR3 is CASSPNGGLSNTEAFF. The CDR3 nucleotides are TGTGCCAGCAGCCCCAACGGGGGGCTTAGTAACACTGAAGCTTTCTTT.

In this sample, this clonotype turned up many times. The V and J genes are TRBV18 and TRBJ2-1, with D possibly being TRBD2 (6 bases). The CDR3 sequence is 12 residues long. CDR1 KGHSH and CDR2 LQKENI come from the germline V gene. Trimming removed 7 bases from V and 7 bases from J, with 11 bases in between. The CDR3 region is CASWAGTNEQFF. The CDR3 DNA is TGTGCCAGCTGGGCGGGGACGAATGAGCAGTTCTTC.

This clonotype was found many times. The DNA of the CDR3 is TGCAGTGCCCCTGAAACCCTAGCGGGGTACAATGAGCAGTTCTTC. The encoded protein is CSAPETLAGYNEQFF. The chain has TRBV20-1 and TRBJ2-1, with 9 bases matching TRBD2. CDR3 length: 15 amino acids. V shed 6 bases, J shed 4 bases, and the junction held 10 bases outside the gene matches. Germline V gene sequence: CDR1 DFQATT, CDR2 SNEGSKA (reference sequence).

The V call is TRBV3-2, the J call TRBJ1-1; the table assigns TRBD1, which was not confirmed against the DNA. TRBV3-2 is designated a pseudogene. The CDR3 consists of 19 residues. CDR3 nucleotides: TGTGCCAGCAGCCCTTATTATAATACCGGCCATAAGCGCCCCACGGGGGCTTTCTTT. It is translated as CASSPYYNTGHKRPTGAFF.

The V and J genes are TRBV7-8 and TRBJ1-5; 10 positions agree with TRBD1. CDR3 length: 17 amino acids. The V gene's germline CDR1 is SGHVS and CDR2 FQNEAQ. Unmatched junction bases numbered 11, after V lost 4 bases and J lost 5 bases. This chain's CDR3 is CASSSLPRDRGHQPQHF. CDR3 DNA: TGTGCCAGCAGCTCCTTACCCCGGGACAGGGGACATCAGCCCCAGCATTTT. The full variable domain, with the rest looked up from reference TRBV7-8 and TRBJ1-5, is GAGVSQSPRYKVAKRGQDVALRCDPISGHVSLFWYQQALGQGPEFLTYFQNEAQLDKSGLPSDRFFAERPEGSVSTLKIQRTQQEDSAVYLCASSSLPRDRGHQPQHFGDGTRLSIL.